These T cell receptor beta chains were read from a single sample in a study of blood T cell repertoires in COVID-19. Sequenced by immunoSEQ multiplex PCR; TCRdb stores in-frame clones only, minus some. Among 110,000 to 150,000 clones listed, 75% to 90% were seen once. The specimen was peripheral blood. The receptors were gathered from a human donor in a cohort sampled during active COVID-19. Each CDR3 is given with its conserved first and last residue. The order of the fields is clone size, J gene, V gene, D gene, CDR3 DNA, CDR3 protein. D genes are given only for firm matches. Some rows mark clone size as missing; the rest say once, few, many or name a class of expanded clone.

. TRBJ2-3 TRBV11-3 . TGTGCCAGCAGCTTAGATACAGGAGCGCTCACGCCAGATACGCAGTATTTT CASSLDTGALTPDTQYF
medium-sized TRBJ2-5 TRBV11-3 TRBD1 TGTGCCAGCAGAAGGACAGGGGGAGAGACCCAGTACTTC CASRRTGGETQYF
. TRBJ2-2 TRBV7-3 . TGTGCCAGCAGCTTAACTATAGCAACCGGGGAGCTGTTTTTT CASSLTIATGELFF
once TRBJ2-6 TRBV7-2 . TGTGCCAGCAGCTTTAGAGGGACACCGATCTCTGGGGCCAACGTCCTGACTTTC CASSFRGTPISGANVLTF
. TRBJ1-1 TRBV6-2/TRBV6-3 . TGTGCCAGCAGCAACCAGGCAGTTAACACTGAAGCTTTCTTT CASSNQAVNTEAFF
. TRBJ2-1 TRBV7-2 . TGTGCCAGCAGCTTAGTGGTAGGGGGTTACAATGAGCAGTTCTTC CASSLVVGGYNEQFF
. TRBJ2-5 TRBV7-3 TRBD1 TGTGCCAGCACCGGGACAGGGGCGACCTCGGAGACCCAGTACTTC CASTGTGATSETQYF
few TRBJ1-2 TRBV2 . TGTGCCAGCATGTCTGGACTAAACTATGGCTACACCTTC CASMSGLNYGYTF
. TRBJ2-5 TRBV4-3 TRBD1 TGCGCCAGCAGCCCCGCTCCGGACAGGGGGACCCAGTACTTC CASSPAPDRGTQYF
. TRBJ1-2 TRBV9 TRBD1 TGTGCCAGCAGCGCCGGGACAGGGTTGGGTGGCTACACCTTC CASSAGTGLGGYTF
. TRBJ1-6 TRBV11-3 . TGTGCCAGCAGCGCGGGCCCAAATTCACCCCTCCACTTT CASSAGPNSPLHF
. TRBJ1-5 TRBV7-8 . TGTGCCAGCAGCTTAGCGGGCGCTTCCAATCAGCCCCAGCATTTT CASSLAGASNQPQHF
. TRBJ1-2 TRBV7-2 TRBD1 TGTGCCAGCAGCCCCGGGAGGGGACAGGGTTATGGCTACACCTTC CASSPGRGQGYGYTF
. TRBJ2-7 TRBV6-5 TRBD1 TGTGCCAGCAGGAACTGGGACAGGGGCTACGAGCAGTACTTC CASRNWDRGYEQYF
. TRBJ2-3 TRBV29-1 . TGCAGCGTTCTGGGGGGATCCGATACGCAGTATTTT CSVLGGSDTQYF
. TRBJ1-5 TRBV5-6 TRBD1 TGTGCCAGCAGCAATACAGGGGGCAATCAGCCCCAGCATTTT CASSNTGGNQPQHF
medium-sized TRBJ2-2 TRBV30 . TGTGCCTGTGACACAGGGCAAGCGGCCGGGGAGCTGTTTTTT CACDTGQAAGELFF
. TRBJ2-5 TRBV19 . TGTGCCAGTAGTTTCACCTTGACTTCGCCGTCGGGAGAGACCCAGTACTTC CASSFTLTSPSGETQYF
few TRBJ2-7 TRBV27 . TGTGCCAGCAGTTTAGAAGGACAGCTCTCCGAGCAGTACTTC CASSLEGQLSEQYF
. TRBJ2-2 TRBV18 TRBD1 TGTGCCAGCTCCCCGACAGGGCCGAACACCGGGGAGCTGTTTTTT CASSPTGPNTGELFF
. TRBJ2-2 TRBV19 . TGTGCCAGTTATGCGAGAGCGTTTGGCACCGGGGAGCTGTTTTTT CASYARAFGTGELFF
. TRBJ1-5 TRBV21-1 . TGTGCCAGCTCCCGCGGGCGCAGGCAAGCCAATCAGCCCCAGCATTTT CASSRGRRQANQPQHF
. TRBJ1-3 TRBV7-2 . TGTGCCAGCAGCTTATGGCGGCAGAATGGAAACACCATATATTTT CASSLWRQNGNTIYF
once TRBJ2-1 TRBV19 . TGTGCCAGTAGTGGAATAGGACAGACTGAGCAGTTCTTC CASSGIGQTEQFF
once TRBJ2-5 TRBV6-2/TRBV6-3 . TGTGCCAGCAGTTACAAGCGGGTGGGAGCAGAGACCCAGTACTTC CASSYKRVGAETQYF
. TRBJ1-2 TRBV2 TRBD1 TGTGCCAGCAGTGGCAGGGGGTGGTACACCTTC CASSGRGWYTF
. TRBJ2-1 TRBV11-3 TRBD2 TGTGCCAGCAGCCTAGCGGGAGGAGGGAATGAGCAGTTCTTC CASSLAGGGNEQFF
. TRBJ1-4 TRBV7-6 TRBD1 TGTGCCAGCAGTCCCCGGACAGGGACAGGGGAAAAACTGTTTTTT CASSPRTGTGEKLFF
once TRBJ2-1 TRBV2 TRBD2 TGTGCCAGCCTCACCGGCGGGAGTTTTAACGAGCAGTTCTTC CASLTGGSFNEQFF
. TRBJ2-6 TRBV19 . TGTGCCAGTAGTATAGCGGGTGGCTACTCTGGGGCCAACGTCCTGACTTTC CASSIAGGYSGANVLTF
once TRBJ2-7 TRBV12-3/TRBV12-4 . TGTGCCAGCAGTAGGAGCTCCTACGAGCAGTACTTC CASSRSSYEQYF
. TRBJ1-4 TRBV12-3/TRBV12-4 . TGTGCCAGCAGTTCAGAGGGAAGCGAAAAACTGTTTTTT CASSSEGSEKLFF
. TRBJ2-2 TRBV6-5 TRBD1 TGTGCCAGTCCCCCGGGACAGGGGCGTTCCGGGGAGCTGTTTTTT CASPPGQGRSGELFF
. TRBJ2-3 TRBV5-1 TRBD2 TGCGCCAGCAGAAATAGCGGGGGGTATGATACGCAGTATTTT CASRNSGGYDTQYF
. TRBJ1-5 TRBV18 TRBD1 TGTGCCAGCTCACCCCCGGGACAGGGGGAATTGGCCCAGCATTTT CASSPPGQGELAQHF
. TRBJ1-1 TRBV30 . TGTGCCTGGAGTGATGTAGGAGGGCAAGCTTTCTTT CAWSDVGGQAFF
few TRBJ2-2 TRBV30 . TGTGCCTGGAGTCAGGGGAGTGGCGGGGAGCTGTTTTTT CAWSQGSGGELFF
. TRBJ2-6 TRBV19 TRBD1 TGTGCCAGCAGGGACAGGGGCGGTTCTGGGGCCAACGTCCTGACTTTC CASRDRGGSGANVLTF
. TRBJ2-7 TRBV6-5 . TGTGCCAGCAGTTACTCAACAGGGTACGAGCAGTACTTC CASSYSTGYEQYF
. TRBJ1-2 TRBV6-5 . TGTGCCAGCAGCCTACAGGGATCCTATGGCTACACCTTC CASSLQGSYGYTF
. TRBJ2-2 TRBV19 TRBD1 TGTGCCAGTTCGACAGGGGACGGAGCCGGGGAGCTGTTTTTT CASSTGDGAGELFF
. TRBJ2-6 TRBV6-2/TRBV6-3 TRBD2 TGTGCCAGCAGTTACTCTTTGCTAGCGGATACCTCTGGGGCCAACGTCCTGACTTTC CASSYSLLADTSGANVLTF
. TRBJ1-2 TRBV7-9 . TGTGCCAGCAGCTTGGGGACGGGAGGTCAGGATGGCTACACCTTC CASSLGTGGQDGYTF
few TRBJ2-3 TRBV9 . TGTGCCAGCAGCTTAGGCGGGTACTCAGATACGCAGTATTTT CASSLGGYSDTQYF
once TRBJ2-3 TRBV11-1 TRBD1 TGTGCCAGCAGCTTAAGACAGGGCTCGCAGTATTTT CASSLRQGSQYF
. TRBJ1-1 TRBV13 . TGTGCCAGCAGCGGACAGCCAGGGGTCACTGAAGCTTTCTTT CASSGQPGVTEAFF
. TRBJ1-3 TRBV5-1 TRBD1 TGCGCCAGCAGCCTAAACAGGGGCTCTGGAAACACCATATATTTT CASSLNRGSGNTIYF
. TRBJ1-4 TRBV28 . TGTGCCAGCAGGGAACCGGGAGTGAGGGAAAAACTGTTTTTT CASREPGVREKLFF
. TRBJ2-3 TRBV29-1 TRBD2 TGCAGCGTTGAATCTAGCGGGAACACTGATACGCAGTATTTT CSVESSGNTDTQYF
. TRBJ1-2 TRBV12-3/TRBV12-4 . TGTGCCAGCAGGACGGGACTTGGCTACACCTTC CASRTGLGYTF
. TRBJ1-1 TRBV19 . TGTGCCAGTAGTATTGACCGGGAGGGCACTGAAGCTTTCTTT CASSIDREGTEAFF